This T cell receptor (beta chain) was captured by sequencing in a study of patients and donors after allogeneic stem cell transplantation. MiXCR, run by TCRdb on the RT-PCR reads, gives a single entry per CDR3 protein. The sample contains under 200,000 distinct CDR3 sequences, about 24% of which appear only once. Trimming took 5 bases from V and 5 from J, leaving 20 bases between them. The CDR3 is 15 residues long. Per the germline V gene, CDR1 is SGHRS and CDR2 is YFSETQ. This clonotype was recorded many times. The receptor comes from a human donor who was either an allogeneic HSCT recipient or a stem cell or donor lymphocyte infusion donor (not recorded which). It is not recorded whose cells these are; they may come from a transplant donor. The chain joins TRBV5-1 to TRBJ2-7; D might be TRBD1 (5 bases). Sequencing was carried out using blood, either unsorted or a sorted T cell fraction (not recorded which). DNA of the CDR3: TGCGCCAGCAGTACTCAGGGTAATGATCCCCACGAGCAGTACTTC. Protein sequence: CASSTQGNDPHEQYF.